The 22 T cell receptor beta chains below all came from one sample that was sequenced in a study of CD8 T cells in ankylosing spondylitis. One entry per CDR3 protein, called by TCRdb with MiXCR from the 5' RACE reads. This table holds approximately 250,000 distinct CDR3 sequences, 20% to 30% found once. Sequencing was performed on blood, either unsorted or a sorted T cell fraction (not recorded which). These receptor sequences come from a male donor with ankylosing spondylitis or in good health (not recorded which).

The table lists this clonotype with a few counts. The chain joins TRBV20-1 to TRBJ2-1; maybe TRBD2 (5 bases). Germline lookup yields CDR1 DFQATT and CDR2 SNEGSKA (reference sequence). Trimming removed 0 bases at V and 7 bases at J, with 10 bases between. The CDR3 is made up of 13 amino acids. This CDR3 is CSAREERANEQFF. CDR3 nucleotide sequence: TGCAGTGCTAGAGAAGAGAGGGCGAATGAGCAGTTCTTC.

This clonotype turned up a few times. V is TRBV20-1 and J is TRBJ2-4, with D unresolved. V lost 0 bases and J lost 2, with 5 bases in between. CDR1 and CDR2 (germline): DFQATT, SNEGSKA (reference sequence). The CDR3 runs 13 residues. The CDR3 nucleotides are TGCAGTGCTAGAGATCTCCCCAAAAACATTCAGTACTTC. Translated, it gives CSARDLPKNIQYF.

In regard to this clonotype: A much larger clone lies one base from this, so it may be a read error. The chain is built from TRBV10-3 and TRBJ2-1; no reliable D call. This CDR3 has 11 amino acids. Germline V gene data show CDR1 as ENHRY and CDR2 as SYGVKD. Trimming stripped 4 bases from V and 7 bases from J, with 5 bases between. Here the CDR3 DNA reads TGTGCCATCAGTGTTAGGAATGAGCAGTTCTTC. It translates to CAISVRNEQFF.

This clonotype appeared many times. V and J are TRBV28 and TRBJ2-5; D is undetermined. Trimming stripped 8 bases from V and 10 bases from J, with 14 bases between. From germline, CDR1 is MDHEN and CDR2 SYDVKM. CDR3 length equals 11 residues. The CDR3 region is CASAKLRDQYF. The CDR3 coding sequence is TGTGCCAGCGCCAAACTTAGGGACCAGTACTTC. The full variable domain, its missing parts supplied by reference TRBV28 and TRBJ2-5, is DVKVTQSSRYLVKRTGEKVFLECVQDMDHENMFWYRQDPGLGLRLIYFSYDVKMKEKGDIPEGYSVSREKKERFSLILESASTNQTSMYLCASAKLRDQYFGPGTRLLVL.

This clonotype was recorded many times. The chain has TRBV4-1 and TRBJ1-6; TRBD1 agrees at 9 bases. The CDR3 sequence is 16 residues long. V lost 1 base and J lost 9; bases outside the gene matches: 7. Germline V gene lookup returns CDR1 MGHRA and CDR2 YSYEKL. As DNA, the CDR3 is TGCGCCAGCAGCCAAGGTCCGACAGGGGGTCGTTCACCCCTCCACTTT. Its translation is CASSQGPTGGRSPLHF.

At least ten counts were recorded for this clonotype. The rearrangement uses TRBV7-6 and TRBJ1-1; 7 nucleotides match TRBD1. Germline trimming cut 5 bases from V and 1 base from J; bases unmatched to any gene: 7. The CDR3 is 15 residues long. CDR1 is SGHVS, CDR2 FNYEAQ, per germline. The CDR3 DNA reads as TGTGCCAGCAGCCCCCCGGACAGGCCGAACACTGAAGCTTTCTTT. Translated: CASSPPDRPNTEAFF.

This clonotype was detected only a few times. This sequence joins TRBV20-1 and TRBJ2-6; 8 nucleotides match TRBD2. The CDR3 has 15 residues. The germline CDR1 and CDR2 sequences are DFQATT and SNEGSKA (reference sequence). V was clipped by 3 bases and J by 2 bases; unmatched bases: 3. CDR3 sequence (DNA): TGCAGTGCTAGCGGGGGGGTGCCTGGGGCCAACGTCCTGACTTTC. Translating gives CSASGGVPGANVLTF.

This clonotype was detected ten times or more. V gene TRBV29-1 combines with J gene TRBJ1-2, with D possibly TRBD1 on 5 matching bases. The CDR3 consists of 12 residues. Germline V gives CDR1 SQVTM, CDR2 ANQGSEA. The V gene lost 5 bases and the J gene lost 7 bases, with 14 bases spanning the gap. The CDR3 is CSVQSGIVGYTF. CDR3 coding DNA: TGCAGCGTTCAGTCAGGGATCGTTGGCTACACCTTC.

This clonotype was seen more than once but under ten times. The V gene is TRBV5-5, the J gene TRBJ1-1; 8 nucleotides match TRBD1. This CDR3 spans 14 amino acids. After removal of 4 bases from V and 3 bases from J, the junction contained 5 bases not matched to a gene. Looked up from germline, CDR1 is SGHKS and CDR2 is YYEKEE (reference sequence). CDR3 bases: TGTGCCAGCAGCCGCGGACAGGGCGACACTGAAGCTTTCTTT. This codes for CASSRGQGDTEAFF.

This rearrangement joins TRBV20-1 to TRBJ1-1; 7 bases map to TRBD1. The CDR3 covers 14 residues. CDR1 and CDR2 (germline): DFQATT, SNEGSKA (reference sequence). After removal of 4 bases from V and 1 base from J, the junction contained 6 bases not matched to a gene. CDR3 sequence: CSANSGQRNTEAFF. The DNA of the CDR3 is TGCAGTGCTAACTCGGGACAGCGGAACACTGAAGCTTTCTTT.

This clonotype was counted between two and nine times. The chain has TRBV4-2 and TRBJ2-3; 8 nucleotides align to TRBD1. Germline-derived CDR1 and CDR2 are LGHNA and YNFKEQ. J lost 0 bases, V lost 5 bases, and 7 bases had no gene match. This CDR3 has 16 residues. This chain's CDR3 is CASSYPDRASTDTQYF. CDR3 sequence (DNA): TGTGCCAGCAGCTACCCGGACAGGGCGAGCACAGATACGCAGTATTTT.

This clonotype was seen more than once but under ten times. This sequence joins TRBV29-1 and TRBJ2-3; TRBD2 agrees at 12 bases. Looked up from germline, CDR1 is SQVTM and CDR2 is ANQGSEA. The CDR3 has 14 residues. V trimming: 4 bases; J trimming: 7 bases; junction bases outside the gene matches: 6. The CDR3 nucleotides read TGCAGCGTTGGTGGGACTAGCGGGCGTAATACGCAGTATTTT. Protein sequence: CSVGGTSGRNTQYF.

At least ten counts were recorded for this clonotype. The V gene is TRBV27, the J gene TRBJ1-2, with D perhaps TRBD1 (5 bases). Germline CDR1 is MNHEY and CDR2 is SMNVEV (reference sequence). This CDR3 has 12 residues. V was shortened by 3 bases and J by 7 bases, with 9 bases between the two germline ends. In DNA, the CDR3 is TGTGCCAGCAGTTTTTTGGGGGGTGGCTACACCTTC. Amino acids: CASSFLGGGYTF.

This clonotype was seen only once. The DNA for the CDR3 is TGTGCCAGCAGCCAAGATCGTCGGACCTACGAGCAGTACTTC. This encodes CASSQDRRTYEQYF. This sequence joins TRBV4-2 and TRBJ2-7; no firm D call. Trimming removed 0 bases from V and 2 bases from J, with 8 bases in between. This CDR3 is 14 amino acids long. Germline-derived CDR1 and CDR2 are LGHNA and YNFKEQ.

V and J are TRBV12-3 or TRBV12-4 and TRBJ2-2; no clear D. V dropped 3 bases and J dropped 8 bases, with 7 bases sitting between them. This CDR3 spans 12 amino acids. CDR3 loop: CASSFTRGELFF. DNA of the CDR3: TGTGCCAGCAGTTTTACACGGGGGGAGCTGTTTTTT.

This clonotype was seen at least ten times. The rearrangement links TRBV4-1 to TRBJ2-1, with a tentative D call TRBD2 (5 bases). The CDR3 covers 15 residues. Trimming took off 3 bases at V and 2 bases at J, with 11 bases between the two ends. Germline CDR1 reads MGHRA; CDR2 reads YSYEKL. The CDR3 loop is CASSQEDYAYNEQFF. The CDR3 region has the DNA TGCGCCAGCAGCCAGGAAGACTACGCCTACAATGAGCAGTTCTTC.

The rearrangement joins TRBV20-1 to TRBJ1-2; D is ambiguous. The CDR3 spans 13 residues. Deletions cut 0 bases from V and 4 bases from J, with 9 bases between. Germline values: CDR1 DFQATT, CDR2 SNEGSKA (reference sequence). CDR3 sequence reads: CSARDISGYGYTF. In DNA form, the CDR3 reads TGCAGTGCTAGAGATATTTCTGGCTATGGCTACACCTTC.

This chain uses TRBV6-1 with TRBJ2-1, with D unresolved. The CDR3 loop spans 15 amino acids. Per the germline V gene, CDR1 is MNHNS and CDR2 is SASEGT. V was cut by 6 bases and J by 2 bases, with 14 bases left in between. This CDR3 is CASSREGIPYNEQFF. For the CDR3, the DNA is TGTGCCAGCAGCCGCGAAGGAATCCCCTACAATGAGCAGTTCTTC.

This clonotype was observed a handful of times. The V gene is TRBV7-6, the J gene TRBJ2-7; D is uncertain. The V end was cut by 5 bases, the J end by 7 bases, with 9 bases between. The CDR3 has 11 amino acids. Germline-derived CDR1 and CDR2 are SGHVS and FNYEAQ. CDR3 nucleotide sequence: TGTGCCAGCAGCGCTTACAGTGAGCAGTACTTC. This sequence encodes CASSAYSEQYF. The full variable domain, rest sourced from reference TRBV7-6 and TRBJ2-7, is GAGVSQSPRYKVTKRGQDVALRCDPISGHVSLYWYRQALGQGPEFLTYFNYEAQQDKSGLPNDRFSAERPEGSISTLTIQRTEQRDSAMYRCASSAYSEQYFGPGTRLTVT.

The chain joins TRBV29-1 to TRBJ2-3; tentatively, D is TRBD2 (6 bases). There are 13 residues in the CDR3. Germline CDR1 reads SQVTM; CDR2 reads ANQGSEA. Trimming shortened V by 3 bases and J by 1 base, and 8 bases separated the two germline ends. CDR3 sequence (DNA): TGCAGCGTTGACCCGGGGGGCACAGATACGCAGTATTTT. Protein: CSVDPGGTDTQYF.

This clonotype was counted ten times or more. CDR3 bases: TGCGCCAGCAGCCCGAACCACGCAGGCACAGATACGCAGTATTTT. This translates into CASSPNHAGTDTQYF. The chain recombines TRBV5-1 with TRBJ2-3; D not certain. Germline lookup yields CDR1 SGHRS and CDR2 YFSETQ. The CDR3 extends over 15 amino acids. V lost 4 bases and J 1 base, leaving 13 bases between the germline ends.

As DNA, the CDR3 is TGTGCCAGCAGTAAGGGCCTCTCCTACAATGAGCAGTTCTTC. Its protein is CASSKGLSYNEQFF. The chain joins TRBV6-1 to TRBJ2-1; no firm D call. Germline assignment: CDR1 MNHNS and CDR2 SASEGT. This CDR3 is 14 amino acids long. V was shortened by 5 bases and J by 0 bases, with 8 bases between the two germline ends.